This T cell receptor (beta chain) stems from a study of shared clonotypes between healthy human individuals. The germline V gene encodes CDR1 GTSNPN and CDR2 SVGIG (reference sequence). The CDR3 length is 16 residues. The germline V and J ends were trimmed by 3 bases and 7 bases, with 21 bases remaining between them. Genomic DNA of each subset was evenly split across several immunoSEQ plates. Produced via immunoSEQ multiplex PCR; TCRdb's table is partial and in-frame only. The table lists about 560,000 clones, around 80% of them singletons, with around 12% in the top ten. The receptor's source is a woman aged 40 to 50 in good health. Some clones in this sample may be carry-over from other donors' samples. V gene TRBV30 combines with J gene TRBJ1-4; weak D call: TRBD1 (6 bases). Sequenced input: PBMCs. Here the CDR3 DNA reads TGTGCCTGGAGCCCCTCCCTGGGGGGGCGCGTTGAAAAACTGTTTTTT. It translates to CAWSPSLGGRVEKLFF.